These 8 T cell receptor beta chains originate from one sample sequenced in a study of T cell repertoires in cytomegalovirus infection. No antigens are known for them. TCRdb re-analysed the reads in MiXCR, keeping a single row per CDR3 protein. The sample yields 200,000 to 250,000 distinct CDR3 sequences, 35% to 45% seen once. The sequenced sample was CD8+ T cells from cultured PBMCs, obtained from culture after CMV antigen stimulation. The receptors come from a human donor in good health (CMV status not recorded). Some clones in this sample may be carry-over from other donors' samples.

The CDR3 here is CASSYQGQGGYTF. CDR3 in DNA: TGTGCCAGCAGTTACCAAGGACAGGGTGGCTACACCTTC. V and J are TRBV6-1 and TRBJ1-2, with TRBD1 identical over 8 bases. J gave up 7 bases and V 5 bases, and 6 bases lay outside the gene matches. CDR3 length equals 13 residues. CDR1 is MNHNS and CDR2 is SASEGT in the germline V gene.

This rearrangement joins TRBV10-3 to TRBJ2-3; D is undetermined. The CDR3 is made up of 14 amino acids. Germline CDR1 ENHRY, CDR2 SYGVKD. The ends were cut back, 0 bases at V and 2 bases at J, with 6 bases in the middle. The CDR3 DNA reads as TGTGCCATCAGTGAGTCGATGTCCACAGATACGCAGTATTTT. It encodes CAISESMSTDTQYF.

This clonotype was found a few times. The rearrangement uses TRBV14 and TRBJ2-5, with a tentative D call TRBD2 (5 bases). The CDR3 totals 15 residues. V was pared by 3 bases and J by 4 bases, with 15 bases between. Germline values: CDR1 SGHDN, CDR2 FVKESK. The CDR3 is CASSHSIEGVETQYF. The CDR3 nucleotides read TGTGCCAGCAGCCATTCCATCGAGGGCGTAGAGACCCAGTACTTC.

CDR3 bases: TGTGCCAGCAGCCCATCGACAGGTTCACGGTACAATGAGCAGTTCTTC. Its translation is CASSPSTGSRYNEQFF. The chain recombines TRBV7-9 with TRBJ2-1; TRBD1 is a possible D gene (6 bases). Looked up from germline, CDR1 is SEHNR and CDR2 is FQNEAQ (reference sequence). The CDR3 extends over 16 amino acids. The V gene lost 5 bases and the J gene lost 4 bases, with 18 bases spanning the gap.

J is TRBJ1-2 and V is TRBV28, with a weak D call TRBD1 (6 bases). CDR1 is MDHEN and CDR2 is SYDVKM in the germline V gene. The ends were cut back, 5 bases at V and 0 bases at J, with 19 bases in the middle. The CDR3 extends over 17 amino acids. CDR3 nucleotides: TGTGCCAGCAGTCATCCTATACAGGGTTCCGCTAACTATGGCTACACCTTC. Amino acids: CASSHPIQGSANYGYTF.

The chain employs TRBV7-4 and TRBJ2-2, with a weak D call TRBD1 (6 bases). V gave up 5 bases and J gave up 6 bases, with 16 bases separating them. The CDR3 has 15 amino acids. CDR1 SGHVT and CDR2 SQSDAQ come from the germline V gene. As DNA, the CDR3 is TGTGCCAGCAGCGATACAGGGTATCGGGCCGGGGAGCTGTTTTTT. Its translation is CASSDTGYRAGELFF.

This clonotype came up a few times. The V call is TRBV7-2, the J call TRBJ1-1, with a possible D match to TRBD1 (5 bases). The V gene's germline CDR1 is SGHTA and CDR2 FQGNSA. The CDR3 loop spans 14 amino acids. Trimming cost V 5 bases and J 6 bases, with 16 bases left between them. DNA for the CDR3: TGTGCCAGCAGCCTTCTCGGGGGGGGAGCTGAAGCTTTCTTT. Translated, it gives CASSLLGGGAEAFF.

V and J are TRBV19 and TRBJ2-2; no definite D call. This CDR3 is built from 17 residues. CDR1 LNHDA and CDR2 SQIVND come from the germline V gene (reference sequence). V lost 4 bases, J lost 0 bases, and 15 bases lay in between. The CDR3 spells CASSTVRFPANTGELFF. The CDR3 nucleotides are TGTGCCAGTAGTACCGTACGATTTCCAGCGAACACCGGGGAGCTGTTTTTT.